This TCR beta chain stems from a study of T cells in Graves' hyperthyroidism and ophthalmopathy (dated by TCRdb to between 2018 and 2021). About the full investigation: Peripheral blood samples were taken at the time of initial diagnosis, prior to any treatment. Whether ophthalmopathy could be predicted prospectively was tested in an independent validation cohort made up of about 18 hyperthyroidism patients plus 17 patients who later progressed to ophthalmopathy. To identify distinguishing TCR V-J signatures, a discovery cohort of about 100 patients was used, comprising 43 with Graves' ophthalmopathy and 57 with stable Graves' hyperthyroidism. After sampling, hyperthyroidism patients received methimazole starting at 30 mg daily, and ophthalmopathy patients received high-dose intravenous methylprednisolone. TCR Vbeta CDR3 sequencing of roughly 140 peripheral blood samples (43 ophthalmopathy, about 74 hyperthyroidism and roughly 17 progressor patients) is reported in the paper. The study also compared thyroid tissue and blood T-cell repertoires from a handful of Graves' hyperthyroidism patients. The 95 to 100 discovery patients were randomly split 7:3 into training and test sets. General study outcomes and caveats: In validation, progression to ophthalmopathy was predicted by the model with 70.59% sensitivity and roughly 76% specificity, a median of about 6.8 months before onset. Sample size was not statistically predetermined, and investigators were not blinded to group allocation. Ophthalmopathy was separated from stable hyperthyroidism by a 13 V-J signature model, with about 88% sensitivity and around 81% specificity obtained in cross-validation and 80%/75% obtained in testing. Blood samples also contained most of the expanded thyroid clonotypes (frequency above 0.001), which suggests that blood repertoires may reflect thyroid immune responses.

Hyperthyroidism patients were aged 18 to 65 years and newly diagnosed, with disease duration of less than 2 months. Any patient with an uncontrolled infection, another autoimmune disease, pregnancy or lactation was excluded. Clinical symptoms, serum thyroxine and TRAb, thyroid ultrasound, and orbital computed tomography formed the basis for the diagnoses. Blood from progressor patients was drawn when they were first diagnosed with hyperthyroidism, before any ophthalmopathy symptoms appeared. Ficoll-Paque density gradient centrifugation was used to isolate PBMCs from around 10 ml of fresh peripheral blood. Progressor patients were initially diagnosed with Graves' hyperthyroidism and developed ophthalmopathy during follow-up. Trizol reagent was used to extract total RNA, and RNA quality was then checked on an Agilent 2100 Bioanalyzer. Details on this clonotype: Which antigen it targets is not known. Per-nucleotide qualities are absent, and no much larger clonotype sits a single base away.

Deletion took 3 bases off V and 0 bases off J, with a span of 5 bases between the germline ends. In the germline V gene, CDR1 corresponds to ENHRY and CDR2 to SYGVKD. From the cysteine through the phenylalanine, the CDR3 covers 13 amino acids. Of the read, only the CDR3 DNA is kept; its 39 bases are in frame from base 1. The TCR beta CDR3 regions were amplified from RNA transcripts. A first-round RT-PCR of the TCR CDR3 used the HTBI primer set with the Qiagen OneStep RT-PCR kit. The libraries were constructed in a second round of multiplex PCR and then size-selected and purified. Sequencing of the libraries was done on an Illumina HiSeq2000 using paired-end 100 bp reads. Turning to the authors' computational methods: SOAPnuke was used to process the raw data, throwing out any read that contained adapters or uncalled bases, had a mean Phred below 15, or lacked an exact constant-primer or identifier match. COPE v1.2.5 was used to merge the high-quality paired reads, and each unique nucleotide sequence was defined as a clonotype. Clonotypes were aligned to IMGT TRBV, TRBD and TRBJ reference segments using MiTCR v1.1. The analysis included only V-J combinations with a frequency above 0.0001, which together covered 99.2% of the repertoires. A TCS score was defined as the ratio of F50 (clonal expansion) to E x V (chaos), with BLOSUM62-based TCRdist applied between CDR3 peptides within each V-J. Welch's t-statistics and random forest reduced fewer than 550 V-J features to 10 to 15, which were used in a naive Bayes classifier (R e1071). Using fastp trimming at Q25 and MiXCR clonotype assembly, TCRdb reanalyzed the public sequencing data and kept in-frame beta chains. Each CDR3 protein appears once, grouped with its most common genes and DNA. It is TCRdb's table, rather than the study itself, that gives the V and J calls and clone size. The sample records hundreds of thousands of distinct CDR3 sequences, roughly 13% of which are singletons. In total, the top ten clones hold around 5.4% of the sample.

The chain links TRBV10-3 with TRBJ1-1; too little of a D gene remains to name it. The clonotype was recovered from a woman younger than 45 with Graves' hyperthyroidism that later progressed to Graves' ophthalmopathy. Sequenced material: blood. The CDR3 protein: CAISESMNTEAFF. Here is the DNA: TGTGCCATCAGTGAAAGTATGAACACTGAAGCTTTCTTT.